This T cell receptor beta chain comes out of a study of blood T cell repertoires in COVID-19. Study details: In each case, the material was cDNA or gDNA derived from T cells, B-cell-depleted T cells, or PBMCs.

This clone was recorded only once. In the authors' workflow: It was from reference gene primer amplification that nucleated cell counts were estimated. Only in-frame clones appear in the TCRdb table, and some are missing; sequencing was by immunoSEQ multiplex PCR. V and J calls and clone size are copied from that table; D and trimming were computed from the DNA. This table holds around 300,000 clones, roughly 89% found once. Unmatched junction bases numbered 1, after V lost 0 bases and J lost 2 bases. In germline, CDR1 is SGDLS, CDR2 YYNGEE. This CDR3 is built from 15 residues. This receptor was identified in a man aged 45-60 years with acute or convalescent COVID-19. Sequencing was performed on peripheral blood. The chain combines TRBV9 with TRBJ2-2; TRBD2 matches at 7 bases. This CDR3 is CASSVGGLNTGELFF. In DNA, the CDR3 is TGTGCCAGCAGCGTAGGGGGACTAAACACCGGGGAGCTGTTTTTT.